This T cell receptor (beta chain) was retrieved from a study of blood T cell repertoires in COVID-19. The overall study: COVID-19 samples collected from the United States, Italy and Spain covered acute and convalescent phases. PBMCs, B-cell-depleted T cells, or T cells provided the cDNA or gDNA that made up the material.

As originally analysed: Reference gene primers were amplified, and this amplification served to estimate nucleated cell counts. Assay: immunoSEQ multiplex PCR; the TCRdb copy retains only in-frame clones and omits some. The V and J calls and the clone size are those of that table, but D and trimming were determined from the DNA. In the table there are approximately 72,000 clones, roughly 84% of which are singletons. Trimming removed 3 bases at V and 9 bases at J, with 12 bases between. In germline, CDR1 is LGHNT, CDR2 FRNRAP. The CDR3 totals 13 residues. This clonotype originated in a man over 45 with active COVID-19. The chain joins TRBV12-5 to TRBJ2-1, with D possibly TRBD2 on 6 matching bases. The sample was peripheral blood. CDR3 region: CASGLSRELEQFF. DNA for the CDR3: TGTGCTAGTGGTTTAAGTCGGGAGCTTGAGCAGTTCTTC.